This T cell receptor (beta chain) was retrieved from a study of neurological immune-mediated disorders. Study outcomes and limitations: No sharing of CDR3 amino acid sequences was observed among expanded clones across subjects, suggesting private repertoires in all groups.

Trimming took 5 bases from V and 2 from J; bases not matched to a gene: 11. Germline V gene sequence: CDR1 DFQATT, CDR2 SNEGSKA (reference sequence). The CDR3 is made up of 16 amino acids. This clonotype was counted at least ten times. Its antigen is unknown. TCRdb recomputed calls from the 5' RACE reads with MiXCR, one row per CDR3 protein. The sample has 40,000 to 55,000 distinct CDR3 sequences; approximately 10% are singletons. Unsorted libraries used 2 million PBMCs kept at -80 degrees C. The TCR originated in a woman in her forties with HTLV-1-associated myelopathy (HAM/TSP). The V call is TRBV20-1, the J call TRBJ2-3, with 9 bases fitting TRBD2. What was sequenced was PBMCs. CDR3 residues: CSAWRGGRRITDTQYF. Written as DNA, the CDR3 is TGCAGTGCTTGGCGGGGGGGCCGAAGAATCACAGATACGCAGTATTTT.